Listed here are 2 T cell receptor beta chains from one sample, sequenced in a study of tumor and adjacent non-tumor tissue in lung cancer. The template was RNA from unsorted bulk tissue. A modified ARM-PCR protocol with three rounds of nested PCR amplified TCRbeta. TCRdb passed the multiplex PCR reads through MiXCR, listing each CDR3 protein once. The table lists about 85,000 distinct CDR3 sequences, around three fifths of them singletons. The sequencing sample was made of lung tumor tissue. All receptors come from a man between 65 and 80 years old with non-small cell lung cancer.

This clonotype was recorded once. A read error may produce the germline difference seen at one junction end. CDR3 sequence (DNA): TGCACCAGCAGCTTGTGCTTCACTGAAGCTTTCTTT. Translated: CTSSLCFTEAFF. The chain combines TRBV5-1 with TRBJ1-1; D unresolved. This CDR3 has 12 amino acids. Germline assignment: CDR1 SGHRS and CDR2 YFSETQ.

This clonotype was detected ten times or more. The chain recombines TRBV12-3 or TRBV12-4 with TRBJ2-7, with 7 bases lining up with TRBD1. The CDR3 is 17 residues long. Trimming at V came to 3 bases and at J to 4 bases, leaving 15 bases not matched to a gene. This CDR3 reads CASSFTQDRNYPYEQYF. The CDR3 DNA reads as TGTGCCAGCAGTTTCACCCAGGACAGGAACTATCCGTACGAGCAGTACTTC.